One and the same sample provided the 28 T cell receptor beta chains below, sequenced in a study of blood T cell repertoires in COVID-19. TCRdb's table, derived via immunoSEQ multiplex PCR, lists solely in-frame clones and lacks some. The table records 110,000 or so clones, roughly four fifths of them present only once. Specimen: peripheral blood. All receptors come from a human donor in a cohort sampled during active COVID-19.

This clone was seen more than once but under ten times. Here the CDR3 reads CASSQEVAGAEAFF. As DNA, the CDR3 is TGCGCCAGCAGCCAAGAGGTGGCGGGTGCTGAAGCTTTCTTT. This sequence joins TRBV4-3 and TRBJ1-1; no definite D call. Trimming shortened V by 0 bases and J by 6 bases, and 11 bases separated the two germline ends. Germline V gene data show CDR1 as LGHNA and CDR2 as YSLEER. There are 14 residues in the CDR3.

There are many counts of this clone. The sample has other DNA sequences that encode this CDR3 too. The chain couples TRBV6-5 to TRBJ2-7, with a tentative D call TRBD2 (6 bases). Germline V lookup: CDR1 MNHEY, CDR2 SVGAGI. This CDR3 comprises 15 residues. The ends were cut back, 2 bases at V and 2 bases at J, with 13 bases in the middle. In nucleotides, the CDR3 is TGTGCCAGCAGTTACAGAAGGGGAGGAGCCTACGAGCAGTACTTC. Its translation: CASSYRRGGAYEQYF.

The chain has TRBV5-1 and TRBJ2-6; TRBD2 agrees at 7 bases. J gave up 0 bases and V 4 bases, and 7 bases lay outside the gene matches. The germline CDR1 and CDR2 sequences are SGHRS and YFSETQ. CDR3 size: 17 residues. In DNA, the CDR3 is TGCGCCAGCAGCCCCAGACTAGCCGGCTCTGGGGCCAACGTCCTGACTTTC. Its protein is CASSPRLAGSGANVLTF.

The chain couples TRBV15 to TRBJ1-4; D unclear. V was pared by 4 bases and J by 6 bases, with 12 bases between. Germline CDR1 LNHNV, CDR2 YYDKDF (reference sequence). The CDR3 runs to 14 residues. The CDR3 nucleotides are TGTGCCACCAGCATCACAGCGCGGGATGAAAAACTGTTTTTT. Protein product: CATSITARDEKLFF.

The V call is TRBV20-1, the J call TRBJ1-2; TRBD1 matches 7 bases. Germline CDR1 reads DFQATT; CDR2 reads SNEGSKA (reference sequence). V shed 3 bases and J 7 bases; nucleotides not matched to a gene: 5. The CDR3 covers 12 residues. CDR3 coding DNA: TGCAGTGCTAGTCAAGGGGGCGGTGGCTACACCTTC. Amino acid sequence: CSASQGGGGYTF.

The chain links TRBV28 to TRBJ1-1, with TRBD1 matching over 9 bases. CDR1 is MDHEN and CDR2 is SYDVKM in the germline V gene. The V gene end was trimmed by 6 bases and the J gene end by 0 bases; junction bases not matched to a gene: 5. This CDR3 region has 15 residues. The CDR3 nucleotides are TGTGCCAGCAGATACGGGACAGGGCTGAACACTGAAGCTTTCTTT. Its protein is CASRYGTGLNTEAFF.

The chain uses TRBV6-1 and TRBJ2-3, with D tentatively TRBD2 (8 bases). Trimming took off 0 bases at V and 3 bases at J, with 16 bases between the two ends. Per germline, CDR1 MNHNS and CDR2 SASEGT. This CDR3 spans 17 amino acids. The CDR3 nucleotides are TGTGCCAGCAGTGAAGCGCTCGGGGGGGGACAGACAGATACGCAGTATTTT. This translates into CASSEALGGGQTDTQYF.

The J gene is TRBJ2-7, the V gene TRBV6-2 or TRBV6-3; D may be TRBD1 (6 bases). The CDR3 spans 13 residues. Between the trimmed V and J ends, which lost 6 bases and 9 bases, there was a span of 18 bases. Per the germline V gene, CDR1 is MNHEY and CDR2 is SVGEGT. The CDR3 reads CASSSRGPFGQYF. The CDR3 DNA reads TGTGCCAGCAGCAGCAGGGGTCCCTTTGGGCAGTACTTC.

CDR3 residues: CASSPQVGNTEAFF. DNA of the CDR3: TGTGCCAGCAGCCCGCAGGTGGGGAACACTGAAGCTTTCTTT. This sequence joins TRBV11-2 and TRBJ1-1; D remains unclear. The germline V gene has CDR1 SGHAT and CDR2 FQNNGV. With 5 bases removed from V and 1 base from J, the gap between germline ends came to 11 bases. CDR3 length: 14 amino acids.

The gene calls are TRBV5-1 and TRBJ2-5; the match to TRBD2 covers 9 bases. Unmatched junction bases numbered 6, after V lost 4 bases and J lost 5 bases. Germline loops: CDR1 SGHRS, CDR2 YFSETQ. This CDR3 is built from 14 residues. This CDR3 is CASSQSGGLETQYF. Here the CDR3 DNA reads TGCGCCAGCAGCCAAAGCGGGGGGCTGGAGACCCAGTACTTC.

The chain is built from TRBV25-1 and TRBJ2-7; D might be TRBD1 (6 bases). Germline CDR1 and CDR2: MGHDK and SYGVNS. The length of the CDR3 is 13 residues. V shed 5 bases and J shed 3 bases, with 11 bases lying between them. CDR3 in DNA: TGTGCCAGCAGTCGACAGGCCTTCTACGAGCAGTACTTC. Residues: CASSRQAFYEQYF.

This sequence joins TRBV2 and TRBJ1-1, with unresolved D. The length of the CDR3 is 11 residues. Germline CDR1 reads SNHLY; CDR2 reads FYNNEI. V shed 3 bases and J shed 6 bases, with 5 bases lying between them. DNA for the CDR3: TGTGCCAGCAGTGACCCTCCTGAAGCTTTCTTT. Its protein is CASSDPPEAFF.

The gene calls are TRBV5-1 and TRBJ2-5; 9 bases match TRBD1. There are 15 residues in the CDR3. Per the germline V gene, CDR1 is SGHRS and CDR2 is YFSETQ. Trimming removed 1 base from V and 2 bases from J; junction bases left unmatched: 3. CDR3 DNA sequence: TGCGCCAGCAGCTTGACAGGGGGCACACAAGAGACCCAGTACTTC. It translates to CASSLTGGTQETQYF.

The chain uses TRBV6-2 or TRBV6-3 and TRBJ2-5, with D maybe TRBD1 (5 bases). Trimming took off 5 bases at V and 3 bases at J, with 10 bases between the two ends. Looked up from germline, CDR1 is MNHEY and CDR2 is SVGEGT. CDR3 size: 13 residues. The DNA for the CDR3 is TGTGCCAGCAGTATCAGGGTTAAAGAGACCCAGTACTTC. Its protein is CASSIRVKETQYF.

The CDR3 bases are TGTGCCTGTCACAGGGGGCAGAGTAATGAAAAACTGTTTTTT. Amino acid sequence: CACHRGQSNEKLFF. This rearrangement joins TRBV2 to TRBJ1-4, with 9 bases fitting TRBD1. V gave up 11 bases and J gave up 4 bases; unmatched junction bases: 8. Germline assignment: CDR1 SNHLY and CDR2 FYNNEI. The CDR3 runs 14 residues.

This clone was seen once. The chain carries TRBV5-4 and TRBJ1-2, with 9 bases fitting TRBD1. CDR3 length: 14 amino acids. V was clipped by 6 bases and J by 8 bases; unmatched bases: 11. Germline V gene lookup returns CDR1 SGHNT and CDR2 YYREEE (reference sequence). The chain's CDR3 is CASTLGTGTGGYTF. In DNA form, the CDR3 reads TGTGCCAGCACCCTGGGTACCGGGACAGGGGGCTACACCTTC.

The chain joins TRBV6-5 to TRBJ2-1; the match to TRBD2 covers 10 bases. This CDR3 has 14 amino acids. Germline CDR1 reads MNHEY; CDR2 reads SVGAGI. Trimming at V came to 4 bases and at J to 4 bases, leaving 1 base not matched to a gene. CDR3 loop: CASSWTSGYNEQFF. CDR3 nucleotide sequence: TGTGCCAGCAGTTGGACTAGCGGATACAATGAGCAGTTCTTC.

The CDR3 loop reads CASSLLGTEYYGYTF. CDR3 DNA sequence: TGCGCCAGCAGCTTGCTAGGGACAGAATATTATGGCTACACCTTC. The chain uses TRBV5-1 and TRBJ1-2, with 7 nucleotides matching TRBD1. This CDR3 has 15 amino acids. V dropped 1 base and J dropped 5; count of bases not matched to a gene: 8. The germline CDR1 and CDR2 sequences are SGHRS and YFSETQ.

Only a few counts were recorded for this clone. V is TRBV2 and J is TRBJ2-2, with unresolved D. The germline gives CDR1 SNHLY, CDR2 FYNNEI. Trimming stripped 2 bases from V and 5 bases from J, with 6 bases between. CDR3 size: 13 residues. CDR3 sequence (DNA): TGTGCCAGCAGTGAACGCGTGACCGGGGAGCTGTTTTTT. This encodes CASSERVTGELFF.

The chain carries TRBV6-5 and TRBJ2-7, with 7 bases lining up with TRBD1. The V gene end was trimmed by 2 bases and the J gene end by 7 bases; junction bases not matched to a gene: 5. Germline-derived CDR1 and CDR2 are MNHEY and SVGAGI. The CDR3 consists of 13 residues. In DNA form, the CDR3 reads TGTGCCAGCAGTTACCGGACAGGACGGGAGCAGTACTTC. Translating it yields CASSYRTGREQYF.

The chain employs TRBV6-6 and TRBJ1-5; D possibly corresponds to TRBD1 (5 bases). With 6 bases removed from V and 4 bases from J, the gap between germline ends came to 10 bases. Germline CDR1 and CDR2: MNHNY and SVGAGI (reference sequence). The CDR3 has 13 amino acids. The CDR3 protein is CASRLTENQPQHF. The CDR3 nucleotides are TGTGCCAGCAGATTGACAGAGAATCAGCCCCAGCATTTT.

The J gene is TRBJ2-1, the V gene TRBV6-2 or TRBV6-3, with TRBD2 identical over 10 bases. The trim removed 3 bases at V and 2 bases at J, leaving 7 bases unmatched. Germline V gives CDR1 MNHEY, CDR2 SVGEGT. This CDR3 region has 17 residues. The CDR3 nucleotides are TGTGCCAGCAGTTATTTCCGGACTAGCGGTACCTACAATGAGCAGTTCTTC. It specifies CASSYFRTSGTYNEQFF.

The CDR3 bases are TGTGCCAGCAGCGGAGGTGTCGGACAGGGAGGTGAAAAACTGTTTTTT. Translated: CASSGGVGQGGEKLFF. The chain recombines TRBV11-2 with TRBJ1-4; 8 nucleotides align to TRBD1. After removal of 5 bases from V and 7 bases from J, the junction contained 12 bases not matched to a gene. The CDR3 runs 16 residues. CDR1 and CDR2 from the germline V gene are SGHAT and FQNNGV.

This chain links TRBV7-2 with TRBJ2-7; 9 bases align to TRBD1. Germline V CDR1 and CDR2: SGHTA, FQGNSA. V trimming: 6 bases; J trimming: 4 bases; junction bases outside the gene matches: 7. CDR3 length: 14 amino acids. The CDR3 loop is CASRPPGQGYEQYF. The CDR3 region has the DNA TGTGCCAGCAGACCTCCGGGACAGGGTTACGAGCAGTACTTC.

The chain couples TRBV5-1 to TRBJ2-7; tentative D call: TRBD2 (5 bases). The CDR3 is 12 amino acids. Trimming cost V 1 base and J 6 bases, with 8 bases left between them. CDR1 and CDR2 (germline): SGHRS, YFSETQ. The CDR3 nucleotides read TGCGCCAGCAGCTTGTCTGGGAGCGAGCAGTACTTC. Translation: CASSLSGSEQYF.

The rearrangement links TRBV2 to TRBJ1-2; D unclear. V was cut by 7 bases and J by 2 bases, with 11 bases left in between. The CDR3 runs 13 residues. The germline V gene encodes CDR1 SNHLY and CDR2 FYNNEI. CDR3 region: CASNNGHNYGYTF. As DNA, the CDR3 is TGTGCCAGCAACAATGGCCACAACTATGGCTACACCTTC.

The chain has TRBV24-1 and TRBJ2-3, with D unresolved. CDR1 KGHDR and CDR2 SFDVKD come from the germline V gene. Trimming left V 3 bases short and J 0 bases short, with 6 bases between. The CDR3 contains 14 residues. The CDR3 protein is CATSDPTSTDTQYF. DNA for the CDR3: TGTGCCACCAGTGATCCGACTAGCACAGATACGCAGTATTTT.

This clone came up once. The chain carries TRBV28 and TRBJ1-2; 7 nucleotides agree with TRBD1. With 5 bases clipped from V and 1 base from J, the junction kept 1 base outside the gene matches. CDR1 and CDR2 from the germline V gene are MDHEN and SYDVKM. This CDR3 has 13 amino acids. CDR3 sequence reads: CASSRQGNYGYTF. CDR3 DNA: TGTGCCAGCAGTCGACAGGGTAACTATGGCTACACCTTC.